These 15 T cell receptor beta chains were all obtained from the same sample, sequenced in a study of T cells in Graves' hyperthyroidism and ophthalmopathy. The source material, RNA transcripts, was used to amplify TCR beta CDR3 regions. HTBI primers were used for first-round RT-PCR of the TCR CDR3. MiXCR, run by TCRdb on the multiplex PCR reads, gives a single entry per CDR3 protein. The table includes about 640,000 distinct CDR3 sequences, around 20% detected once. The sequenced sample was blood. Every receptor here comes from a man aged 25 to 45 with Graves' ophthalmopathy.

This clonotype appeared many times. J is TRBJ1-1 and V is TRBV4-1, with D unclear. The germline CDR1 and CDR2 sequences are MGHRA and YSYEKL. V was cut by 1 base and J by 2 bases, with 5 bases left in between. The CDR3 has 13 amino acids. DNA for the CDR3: TGCGCCAGCAGCCAAGTTTTCAACACTGAAGCTTTCTTT. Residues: CASSQVFNTEAFF.

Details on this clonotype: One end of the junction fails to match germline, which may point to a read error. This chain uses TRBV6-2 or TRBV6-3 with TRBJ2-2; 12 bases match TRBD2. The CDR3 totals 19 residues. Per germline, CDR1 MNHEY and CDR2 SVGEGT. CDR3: CASSYRLTSGSDNTGELLF. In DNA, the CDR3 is TGTGCCAGCAGTTATAGGTTGACTAGCGGGAGTGATAACACCGGGGAGCTGCTTTTT.

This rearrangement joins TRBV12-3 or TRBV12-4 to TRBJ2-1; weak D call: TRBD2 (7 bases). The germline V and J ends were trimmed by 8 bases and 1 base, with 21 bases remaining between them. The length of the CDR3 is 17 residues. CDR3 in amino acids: CASRGLLGGGSYNEQFF. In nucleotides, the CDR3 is TGTGCCAGCCGGGGACTATTGGGGGGCGGTTCCTACAATGAGCAGTTCTTC.

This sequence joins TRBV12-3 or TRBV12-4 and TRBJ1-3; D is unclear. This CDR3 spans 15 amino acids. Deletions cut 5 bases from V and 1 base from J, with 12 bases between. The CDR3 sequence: CASSLLEESGNTIYF. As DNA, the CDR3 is TGTGCCAGCAGTCTCCTAGAGGAATCTGGAAACACCATATATTTT.

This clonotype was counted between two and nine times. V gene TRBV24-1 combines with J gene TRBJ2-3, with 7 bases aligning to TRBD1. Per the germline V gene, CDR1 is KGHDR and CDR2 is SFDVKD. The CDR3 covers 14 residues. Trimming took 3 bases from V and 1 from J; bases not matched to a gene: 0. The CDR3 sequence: CATSDTGGTDTQYF. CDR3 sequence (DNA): TGTGCCACCAGTGATACAGGGGGCACAGATACGCAGTATTTT.

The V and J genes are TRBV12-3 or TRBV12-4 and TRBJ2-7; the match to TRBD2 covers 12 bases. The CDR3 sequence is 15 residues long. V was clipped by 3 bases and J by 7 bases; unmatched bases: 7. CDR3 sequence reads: CASSFGLAGRVEQYF. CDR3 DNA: TGTGCCAGCAGTTTTGGACTAGCGGGACGTGTAGAGCAGTACTTC.

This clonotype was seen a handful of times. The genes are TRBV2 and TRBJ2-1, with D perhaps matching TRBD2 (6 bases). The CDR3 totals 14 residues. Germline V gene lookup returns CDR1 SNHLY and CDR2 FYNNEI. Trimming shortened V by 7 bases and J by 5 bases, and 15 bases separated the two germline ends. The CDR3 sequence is CASNVGPGDNEQFF. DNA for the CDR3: TGTGCCAGCAATGTCGGCCCGGGGGACAATGAGCAGTTCTTC.

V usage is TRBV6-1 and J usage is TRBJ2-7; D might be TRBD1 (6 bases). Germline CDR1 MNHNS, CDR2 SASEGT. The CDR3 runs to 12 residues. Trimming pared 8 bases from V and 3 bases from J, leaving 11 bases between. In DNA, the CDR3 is TGTGCCAGCGGGGGCTCGATCTACGAGCAGTACTTC. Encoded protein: CASGGSIYEQYF.

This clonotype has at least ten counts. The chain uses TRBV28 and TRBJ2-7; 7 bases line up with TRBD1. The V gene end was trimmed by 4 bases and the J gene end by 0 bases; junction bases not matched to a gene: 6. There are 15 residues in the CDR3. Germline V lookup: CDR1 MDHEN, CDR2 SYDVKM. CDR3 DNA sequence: TGTGCCAGCAGTTCCCCAAGGACAGGCTCCTACGAGCAGTACTTC. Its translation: CASSSPRTGSYEQYF. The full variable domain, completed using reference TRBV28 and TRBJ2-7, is DVKVTQSSRYLVKRTGEKVFLECVQDMDHENMFWYRQDPGLGLRLIYFSYDVKMKEKGDIPEGYSVSREKKERFSLILESASTNQTSMYLCASSSPRTGSYEQYFGPGTRLTVT.

This CDR3 reads CASSSGSYGTGASEQYF. The CDR3 DNA is TGTGCCAGCAGTTCCGGCTCCTACGGGACAGGTGCTTCCGAGCAGTACTTC. The chain employs TRBV28 and TRBJ2-7; TRBD1 agrees at 8 bases. The CDR3 is 17 amino acids. Germline V lookup: CDR1 MDHEN, CDR2 SYDVKM. With 4 bases clipped from V and 6 bases from J, the junction kept 17 bases outside the gene matches.

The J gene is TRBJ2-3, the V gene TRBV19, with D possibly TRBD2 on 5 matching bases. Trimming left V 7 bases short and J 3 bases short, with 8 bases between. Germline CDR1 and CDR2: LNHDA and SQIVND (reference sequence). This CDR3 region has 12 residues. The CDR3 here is CASKGVTDTQYF. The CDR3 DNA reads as TGTGCCAGTAAGGGAGTGACAGATACGCAGTATTTT. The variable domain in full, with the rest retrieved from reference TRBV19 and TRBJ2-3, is DGGITQSPKYLFRKEGQNVTLSCEQNLNHDAMYWYRQDPGQGLRLIYYSQIVNDFQKGDIAEGYSVSREKKESFPLTVTSAQKNPTAFYLCASKGVTDTQYFGPGTRLTVL.

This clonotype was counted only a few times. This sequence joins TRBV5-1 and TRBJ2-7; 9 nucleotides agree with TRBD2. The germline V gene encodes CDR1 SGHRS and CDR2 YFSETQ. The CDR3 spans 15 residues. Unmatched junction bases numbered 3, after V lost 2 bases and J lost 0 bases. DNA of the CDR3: TGCGCCAGCAGCTTCCTAGCGGGGAGCTCCTACGAGCAGTACTTC. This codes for CASSFLAGSSYEQYF.

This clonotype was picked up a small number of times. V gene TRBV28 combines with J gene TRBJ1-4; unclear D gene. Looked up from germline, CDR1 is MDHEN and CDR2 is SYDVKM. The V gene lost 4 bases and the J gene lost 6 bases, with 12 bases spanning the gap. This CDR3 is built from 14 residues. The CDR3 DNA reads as TGTGCCAGCAGTTCCCCTGGGATAGATGAAAAACTGTTTTTT. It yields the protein CASSSPGIDEKLFF.

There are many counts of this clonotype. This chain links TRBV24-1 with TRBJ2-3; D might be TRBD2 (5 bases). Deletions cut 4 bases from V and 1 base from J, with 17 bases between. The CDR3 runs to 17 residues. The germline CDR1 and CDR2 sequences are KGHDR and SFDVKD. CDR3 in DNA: TGTGCCACCAGTGACGGTCGGAGTGGAGGTGGCACAGATACGCAGTATTTT. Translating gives CATSDGRSGGGTDTQYF.

In DNA, the CDR3 is TGTGCCAGCAGTTGGACAGGGGGCGCGGGTGAAAAACTGTTTTTT. Protein product: CASSWTGGAGEKLFF. This sequence joins TRBV6-4 and TRBJ1-4; TRBD1 matches 11 bases. Losses at the gene ends were 5 bases for V and 7 bases for J; bases not matched to a gene: 6. The CDR3 covers 15 residues. The V gene's germline CDR1 is MRHNA and CDR2 SNTAGT.